The 17 T cell receptor beta chains below all came from one sample that was sequenced in a study of T cell repertoires in cytomegalovirus infection. One entry per CDR3 protein, called by TCRdb with MiXCR from the reads. The sample yields 560,000 or so distinct CDR3 sequences, approximately 17% seen once. Input material: CD8+ T cells from PBMCs. These receptors all come from a human donor in good health (CMV status not recorded). Some clones in this sample may be carry-over from other donors' samples.

This clonotype came up a few times. The chain employs TRBV20-1 and TRBJ2-3, with 7 bases identical to TRBD2. V gave up 5 bases and J gave up 3 bases; unmatched junction bases: 14. Germline CDR1 reads DFQATT; CDR2 reads SNEGSKA (reference sequence). The CDR3 has 16 amino acids. The CDR3 protein is CSAPGTTRLGTDTQYF. DNA of the CDR3: TGCAGTGCTCCAGGGACTACCCGCCTTGGGACAGATACGCAGTATTTT.

This clonotype was counted only a few times. Here the CDR3 reads CASSPGAIGTSGINEQFF. The CDR3 DNA is TGTGCCAGCAGCCCAGGAGCCATCGGGACTAGCGGGATTAATGAGCAGTTCTTC. The chain couples TRBV6-5 to TRBJ2-1; 13 bases map to TRBD2. The CDR3 sequence is 18 residues long. V shed 6 bases and J 7 bases; nucleotides not matched to a gene: 15. Germline CDR1 and CDR2: MNHEY and SVGAGI.

This clonotype occurred many times. The gene calls are TRBV27 and TRBJ1-3; D might be TRBD1 (5 bases). The CDR3 is 15 amino acids. Between the trimmed V and J ends, which lost 3 bases and 0 bases, there was a span of 9 bases. Germline CDR1 reads MNHEY; CDR2 reads SMNVEV (reference sequence). CDR3 nucleotides: TGTGCCAGCAGTTTCTTGGGGGGCTCTGGAAACACCATATATTTT. It encodes CASSFLGGSGNTIYF.

V usage is TRBV5-4 and J usage is TRBJ1-1; weak D call: TRBD1 (6 bases). Per germline, CDR1 SGHNT and CDR2 YYREEE (reference sequence). CDR3 length equals 16 residues. Deletions cut 1 base from V and 4 bases from J, with 17 bases between. The CDR3 protein is CASSLFGGHRVTEAFF. The CDR3 coding sequence is TGTGCCAGCAGCTTGTTTGGGGGGCACCGGGTCACTGAAGCTTTCTTT. The entire variable domain, with the rest obtained from reference TRBV5-4 and TRBJ1-1, is as follows: ETGVTQSPTHLIKTRGQQVTLRCSSQSGHNTVSWYQQALGQGPQFIFQYYREEENGRGNFPPRFSGLQFPNYSSELNVNALELDDSALYLCASSLFGGHRVTEAFFGQGTRLTVV.

The V call is TRBV6-6, the J call TRBJ2-1; 8 bases fit TRBD2. CDR3 length equals 16 residues. CDR1 and CDR2 from the germline V gene are MNHNY and SVGAGI (reference sequence). Trimming removed 2 bases from V and 7 bases from J; junction bases left unmatched: 10. The CDR3 sequence: CASSYAQREIGNEQFF. The CDR3 DNA is TGTGCCAGCAGTTACGCCCAGCGGGAGATCGGGAATGAGCAGTTCTTC.

This clonotype was found many times. The chain combines TRBV7-8 with TRBJ2-1; TRBD2 matches 15 bases. This CDR3 spans 17 amino acids. Germline values: CDR1 SGHVS, CDR2 FQNEAQ. Trimming at V came to 1 base and at J to 8 bases, leaving 6 bases not matched to a gene. DNA for the CDR3: TGTGCCAGCAGCTTAGTCCCAGGACTAGCGGGGGGGGATGAGCAGTTCTTC. It yields the protein CASSLVPGLAGGDEQFF.

This clonotype showed up just a few times. The gene calls are TRBV7-6 and TRBJ2-3; D might be TRBD2 (5 bases). Trimming removed 2 bases from V and 3 bases from J, with 12 bases in between. Per germline, CDR1 SGHVS and CDR2 FNYEAQ. The CDR3 loop spans 15 amino acids. CDR3 sequence (DNA): TGTGCCAGCAGCTTATCGGCTAGAGGGACAGATACGCAGTATTTT. Its protein product is CASSLSARGTDTQYF.

There are many counts of this clonotype. This chain joins TRBV11-1 and TRBJ1-1; 7 nucleotides match TRBD1. The germline CDR1 and CDR2 sequences are SGHAT and FQDESV (reference sequence). The CDR3 sequence is 15 residues long. The V gene end was trimmed by 3 bases and the J gene end by 5 bases; junction bases not matched to a gene: 9. CDR3 DNA: TGTGCCAGCAGCTTTGGAGGGGGCGGAAGTACTGAAGCTTTCTTT. Protein sequence: CASSFGGGGSTEAFF.

This clonotype was counted ten times or more. This sequence joins TRBV7-6 and TRBJ2-1; D tentatively fits TRBD1 or TRBD2 (5 bases each). The CDR3 length is 16 residues. Trimming took 0 bases from V and 0 from J, leaving 9 bases between them. The germline V gene has CDR1 SGHVS and CDR2 FNYEAQ. The CDR3, as DNA: TGTGCCAGCAGCTTAGCTCGTGGGGGCTCCTACAATGAGCAGTTCTTC. Its protein product is CASSLARGGSYNEQFF.

This clonotype has just a few counts. Here the CDR3 reads CASSFFNTGELFF. DNA for the CDR3: TGTGCCAGCAGTTTCTTTAACACCGGGGAGCTGTTTTTT. The rearrangement links TRBV27 to TRBJ2-2, with unresolved D. The ends were cut back, 3 bases at V and 2 bases at J, with 4 bases in the middle. Germline V gene sequence: CDR1 MNHEY, CDR2 SMNVEV (reference sequence). This CDR3 has 13 residues.

This clonotype was observed many times. The chain combines TRBV6-1 with TRBJ1-5; D not resolved. With 6 bases removed from V and 0 bases from J, the gap between germline ends came to 15 bases. CDR3 size: 16 residues. Germline values: CDR1 MNHNS, CDR2 SASEGT. In DNA, the CDR3 is TGTGCCAGCAGCCCCGCCCCCGTCTATAGCAATCAGCCCCAGCATTTT. Translated, it gives CASSPAPVYSNQPQHF.

The sample holds a few counts of this clonotype. The chain joins TRBV7-9 to TRBJ1-1, with D maybe TRBD1 (5 bases). CDR3 length equals 13 residues. V was clipped by 5 bases and J by 4 bases, with 11 bases between them. Germline V gives CDR1 SEHNR, CDR2 FQNEAQ (reference sequence). The CDR3 sequence: CASSPPGSTEAFF. Here the CDR3 DNA reads TGTGCCAGCAGCCCTCCAGGGTCCACTGAAGCTTTCTTT.

This clonotype has just a few counts. The V gene is TRBV27, the J gene TRBJ2-5, with D maybe TRBD1 (6 bases). The CDR3 is 14 residues long. The ends were cut back, 4 bases at V and 5 bases at J, with 14 bases in the middle. In germline, CDR1 is MNHEY, CDR2 SMNVEV (reference sequence). The CDR3 DNA sequence: TGTGCCAGCAGTTGGGGCAGGGGCTATGAGACCCAGTACTTC. It codes for CASSWGRGYETQYF.

The gene calls are TRBV19 and TRBJ2-7, with unresolved D. The ends were cut back, 3 bases at V and 0 bases at J, with 9 bases in the middle. Germline V gene sequence: CDR1 LNHDA, CDR2 SQIVND (reference sequence). This CDR3 contains 14 residues. The CDR3 DNA follows: TGTGCCAGTAGTATTGGTATAACCTCCTACGAGCAGTACTTC. It specifies CASSIGITSYEQYF.

This clonotype was recorded at least ten times. The chain has TRBV6-5 and TRBJ1-1; no firm D call. V lost 2 bases to trimming and J lost 6 bases, with 4 bases between them. Per the germline V gene, CDR1 is MNHEY and CDR2 is SVGAGI. The CDR3 is 11 amino acids. The chain's CDR3 is CASSYGAEAFF. The CDR3 DNA is TGTGCCAGCAGTTACGGCGCTGAAGCTTTCTTT.

This clonotype occurred many times. The junction and the germline gene differ at one end; a read error may be behind it. V gene TRBV7-3 combines with J gene TRBJ2-7; a weak D match, TRBD1 (5 bases). The CDR3 loop spans 15 amino acids. Looked up from germline, CDR1 is SGHTA and CDR2 is FQGTGA. The CDR3 sequence: CASSLTGQSSYEQYF. CDR3 DNA sequence: TGTGCCAGCAGCCTAACAGGACAAAGTTCCTACGAGCAGTACTTC.

V gene TRBV7-9 combines with J gene TRBJ2-1; TRBD2 matches 9 bases. From germline, CDR1 is SEHNR and CDR2 FQNEAQ (reference sequence). The CDR3 consists of 14 residues. After removal of 5 bases from V and 10 bases from J, the junction contained 9 bases not matched to a gene. The CDR3 here is CASSVGVAGDEQFF. The CDR3 nucleotides are TGTGCCAGCAGCGTCGGGGTAGCGGGAGACGAGCAGTTCTTC. Combining the CDR3 with reference TRBV7-9 and TRBJ2-1 gives the whole variable domain DTGVSQNPRHKITKRGQNVTFRCDPISEHNRLYWYRQTLGQGPEFLTYFQNEAQLEKSRLLSDRFSAERPKGSFSTLEIQRTEQGDSAMYLCASSVGVAGDEQFFGPGTRLTVL.